The sequence of this TCR beta chain was determined in a study of T-cell memory formation after mild COVID-19. Using constant-segment primers, 5'RACE produced TCR alpha and TCR beta cDNA libraries carrying sample barcodes and UMIs. TCRdb called the 5' RACE reads again in MiXCR, with one record for every CDR3 protein. This table has 450,000 to 650,000 distinct CDR3 sequences, less than 25% appearing once. What was sequenced was PBMCs or a T cell subset sorted from them (not recorded which). This clonotype was sampled from an adult woman who had mild COVID-19 (a few samples of this study predate the infection). Cell type and time point are not known.

CDR3 nucleotide sequence: TGTGCCAGCTTGGGATCGGGGCGGGCGTATGGCTACACCTTC. Its translation: CASLGSGRAYGYTF. The chain uses TRBV7-9 and TRBJ1-2, with D possibly matching TRBD1 (5 bases). The CDR3 is made up of 14 amino acids. The V end lost 8 bases, the J end lost 5 bases, and 18 bases lay between the germline ends. In germline, CDR1 is SEHNR, CDR2 FQNEAQ (reference sequence).